The 20 T cell receptor beta chains in this list originate from one sample, sequenced in a study of T cell responses to AZD1222 COVID-19 vaccine. Sequencing was performed with immunoSEQ multiplex PCR; in TCRdb, only in-frame clones are kept and a portion is missing. Among roughly 270,000 clones listed, around 93% were seen once. Sequences were derived from peripheral blood, sampled 28 days after the second AZD1222 dose. These TCRs come from an adult who received the AZD1222 COVID-19 vaccine.

This clone has only one observation. The chain combines TRBV28 with TRBJ1-1, with D tentatively TRBD1 (6 bases). CDR3 length: 12 residues. CDR1 MDHEN and CDR2 SYDVKM come from the germline V gene. V lost 4 bases, J lost 5 bases, and 8 bases lay in between. DNA of the CDR3: TGTGCCAGCAGTTCCCAGGGGACTGAAGCTTTCTTT. Encoded protein: CASSSQGTEAFF.

The genes are TRBV5-4 and TRBJ2-3, with D perhaps matching TRBD2 (6 bases). This CDR3 region has 16 residues. CDR1 and CDR2 (germline): SGHNT, YYREEE (reference sequence). V was pared by 0 bases and J by 0 bases, with 11 bases between. The CDR3 coding sequence is TGTGCCAGCAGCTTGGCCGGGAGCGGGAGCACAGATACGCAGTATTTT. Translation: CASSLAGSGSTDTQYF.

J is TRBJ2-1 and V is TRBV5-1; 7 bases are shared with TRBD2. Germline V gene lookup returns CDR1 SGHRS and CDR2 YFSETQ. Trimming removed 0 bases from V and 1 base from J; junction bases left unmatched: 1. The CDR3 is 15 amino acids. The CDR3 bases are TGCGCCAGCAGCTTGGCAGCGGGGTCCTACAATGAGCAGTTCTTC. Amino acid sequence: CASSLAAGSYNEQFF.

The rearrangement uses TRBV12-3 or TRBV12-4 and TRBJ2-2; no definite D call. The CDR3 extends over 13 amino acids. V lost 3 bases, J lost 3 bases, and 5 bases lay in between. CDR3 amino acids: CASSFRDTGELFF. The CDR3 DNA sequence: TGTGCCAGCAGTTTCAGAGACACCGGGGAGCTGTTTTTT.

The chain links TRBV7-2 to TRBJ1-1; maybe TRBD1 (5 bases). CDR3 length: 16 amino acids. Trimming cost V 5 bases and J 4 bases, with 20 bases left between them. Germline assignment: CDR1 SGHTA and CDR2 FQGNSA. The CDR3 DNA reads as TGTGCCAGCAGCGCCCAACAGTTGAGGAGGGGCACTGAAGCTTTCTTT. It yields the protein CASSAQQLRRGTEAFF.

V gene TRBV7-2 combines with J gene TRBJ2-2; 9 positions match TRBD1. This CDR3 comprises 15 residues. V lost 8 bases, J lost 0 bases, and 4 bases stayed unmatched. Germline CDR1 is SGHTA and CDR2 is FQGNSA. The DNA of the CDR3 is TGTGCCAGCTCCAGACAGGGGGCGAACACCGGGGAGCTGTTTTTT. This codes for CASSRQGANTGELFF.

This chain uses TRBV24-1 with TRBJ2-1; 11 nucleotides align to TRBD2. The V and J ends lost 3 bases and 3 bases, in that order; junction bases with no gene match: 3. Germline V lookup: CDR1 KGHDR, CDR2 SFDVKD. The CDR3 loop spans 16 amino acids. The CDR3 here is CATSDPGTSGYNEQFF. The DNA for the CDR3 is TGTGCCACCAGTGATCCCGGGACTAGCGGCTACAATGAGCAGTTCTTC.

J is TRBJ2-7 and V is TRBV13; possibly TRBD1 for D (5 bases). Germline CDR1 PRHDT, CDR2 FYEKMQ (reference sequence). The CDR3 is 15 amino acids. Trimming removed 0 bases from V and 2 bases from J, with 11 bases in between. The CDR3 DNA sequence: TGTGCCAGCAGCTTAGGCCCCCAGGGTGCCTACGAGCAGTACTTC. Translation: CASSLGPQGAYEQYF. The full variable domain, with the rest looked up from reference TRBV13 and TRBJ2-7, is AAGVIQSPRHLIKEKRETATLKCYPIPRHDTVYWYQQGPGQDPQFLISFYEKMQSDKGSIPDRFSAQQFSDYHSELNMSSLELGDSALYFCASSLGPQGAYEQYFGPGTRLTVT.

This clone was seen a single time. The rearrangement links TRBV6-5 to TRBJ2-2; possible D gene TRBD1, 6 bases. This CDR3 is built from 12 residues. Trimming removed 7 bases at V and 6 bases at J, with 9 bases between. Germline V CDR1 and CDR2: MNHEY, SVGAGI. For the CDR3, the DNA is TGTGCCAGCACGCAGGGGTCCGGGGAGCTGTTTTTT. It specifies CASTQGSGELFF.

The V and J genes are TRBV7-3 and TRBJ2-2; 9 bases map to TRBD1. The CDR3 length is 15 residues. Germline values: CDR1 SGHTA, CDR2 FQGTGA. The trim removed 2 bases at V and 5 bases at J, leaving 3 bases unmatched. CDR3 bases: TGTGCCAGCAGCTTAGGGACAGGGAGGACCGGGGAGCTGTTTTTT. Its protein product is CASSLGTGRTGELFF.

The chain has TRBV19 and TRBJ2-7; D perhaps matches TRBD2 (6 bases). Trimming left V 3 bases short and J 0 bases short, with 6 bases between. The CDR3 is 13 residues long. Germline CDR1 is LNHDA and CDR2 is SQIVND (reference sequence). This CDR3 reads CASSMRDSYEQYF. As DNA, the CDR3 is TGTGCCAGTAGTATGCGGGACTCCTACGAGCAGTACTTC.

The sample holds a few counts of this clone. This chain uses TRBV7-3 with TRBJ2-7; D might be TRBD1 (6 bases). CDR1 and CDR2 (germline): SGHTA, FQGTGA. Trimming took off 6 bases at V and 5 bases at J, with 17 bases between the two ends. This CDR3 spans 14 amino acids. CDR3 bases: TGTGCCAGCAGTCTAACACAGGGTGTCAACGAGCAGTACTTC. Translation gives CASSLTQGVNEQYF.

This sequence joins TRBV5-1 and TRBJ2-5, with 11 nucleotides matching TRBD2. This CDR3 is built from 14 residues. Per germline, CDR1 SGHRS and CDR2 YFSETQ. Germline trimming cut 4 bases from V and 5 bases from J; bases unmatched to any gene: 4. The CDR3 here is CASSIRTSGETQYF. For the CDR3, the DNA is TGCGCCAGCAGCATAAGGACTAGCGGGGAGACCCAGTACTTC.

This rearrangement joins TRBV19 to TRBJ1-2, with 7 bases identical to TRBD1. Germline values: CDR1 LNHDA, CDR2 SQIVND (reference sequence). The trim removed 4 bases at V and 5 bases at J, leaving 10 bases unmatched. This CDR3 is 15 amino acids long. The CDR3 DNA is TGTGCCAGTAGTAATTCCGGGACAGTCGGGTATGGCTACACCTTC. Translation: CASSNSGTVGYGYTF.

The chain uses TRBV6-1 and TRBJ1-2; no clear D. Between the trimmed V and J ends, which lost 2 bases and 0 bases, there was a span of 10 bases. Germline CDR1 reads MNHNS; CDR2 reads SASEGT. The CDR3 has 15 residues. The CDR3 reads CASSELGIANYGYTF. In DNA form, the CDR3 reads TGTGCCAGCAGTGAATTGGGGATAGCTAACTATGGCTACACCTTC.

The chain uses TRBV15 and TRBJ1-4; possible D gene TRBD1, 6 bases. Germline V gene sequence: CDR1 LNHNV, CDR2 YYDKDF (reference sequence). The CDR3 runs 14 residues. With 5 bases removed from V and 3 bases from J, the gap between germline ends came to 10 bases. Here the CDR3 reads CATSGQRPNEKLFF. The CDR3 nucleotides read TGTGCCACCAGCGGACAGAGACCTAATGAAAAACTGTTTTTT.

This clone appeared once. The V call is TRBV10-1, the J call TRBJ2-7, with TRBD1 as a possible D gene (6 bases). Germline V gene data show CDR1 as WNHNN and CDR2 as SYGVQD (reference sequence). Trimming took off 2 bases at V and 0 bases at J, with 11 bases between the two ends. This CDR3 is built from 15 residues. The CDR3 bases are TGCGCCAGCAGTGAGGCAGGGGCCCCCTCCTACGAGCAGTACTTC. Translating gives CASSEAGAPSYEQYF.

The J gene is TRBJ1-5, the V gene TRBV7-9; unclear D gene. Germline-derived CDR1 and CDR2 are SEHNR and FQNEAQ (reference sequence). The V and J ends lost 6 bases and 6 bases respectively, with 12 bases between them. This CDR3 has 13 residues. Written as DNA, the CDR3 is TGTGCCAGCAGGGGAGAATCCGGTCAGCCCCAGCATTTT. Translated: CASRGESGQPQHF.

The chain has TRBV10-1 and TRBJ2-7; 11 nucleotides line up with TRBD1. Germline V gives CDR1 WNHNN, CDR2 SYGVQD (reference sequence). With 4 bases clipped from V and 4 bases from J, the junction kept 6 bases outside the gene matches. The CDR3 is made up of 15 amino acids. DNA of the CDR3: TGCGCCAGCAGTGGCCGGGACAGGGGGTATTACGAGCAGTACTTC. Its translation is CASSGRDRGYYEQYF.

The chain joins TRBV3-1 (or the pseudogene TRBV3-2) to TRBJ2-7; D is possibly TRBD1 (6 bases). The germline V gene encodes CDR1 LGHDT and CDR2 YNNKEL (reference sequence). The CDR3 extends over 15 amino acids. Trimming shortened V by 1 base and J by 1 base, and 11 bases separated the two germline ends. In DNA form, the CDR3 reads TGTGCCAGCAGCCAAGTCTGGCAGGGGTCCTACGAGCAGTACTTC. Its protein product is CASSQVWQGSYEQYF.